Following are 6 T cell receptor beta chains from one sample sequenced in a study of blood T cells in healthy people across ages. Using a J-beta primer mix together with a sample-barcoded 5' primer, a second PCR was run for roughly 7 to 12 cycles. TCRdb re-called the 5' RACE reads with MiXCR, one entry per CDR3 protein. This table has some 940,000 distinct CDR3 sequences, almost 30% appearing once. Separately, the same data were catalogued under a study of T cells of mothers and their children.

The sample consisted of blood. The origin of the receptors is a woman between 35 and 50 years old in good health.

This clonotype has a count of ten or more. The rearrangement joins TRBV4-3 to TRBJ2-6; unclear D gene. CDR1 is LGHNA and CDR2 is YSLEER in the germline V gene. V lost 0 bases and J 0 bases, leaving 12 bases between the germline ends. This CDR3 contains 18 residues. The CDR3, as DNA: TGCGCCAGCAGCCAAGACCAAGTCCGACCCTCTGGGGCCAACGTCCTGACTTTC. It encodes CASSQDQVRPSGANVLTF.

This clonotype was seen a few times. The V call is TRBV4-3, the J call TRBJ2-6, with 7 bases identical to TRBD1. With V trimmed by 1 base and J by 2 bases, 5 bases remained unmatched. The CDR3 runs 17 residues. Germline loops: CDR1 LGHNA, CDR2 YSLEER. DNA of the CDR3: TGCGCCAGCAGCCAAGTTTTGACAGGGCCTGGGGCCAACGTCCTGACTTTC. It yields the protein CASSQVLTGPGANVLTF.

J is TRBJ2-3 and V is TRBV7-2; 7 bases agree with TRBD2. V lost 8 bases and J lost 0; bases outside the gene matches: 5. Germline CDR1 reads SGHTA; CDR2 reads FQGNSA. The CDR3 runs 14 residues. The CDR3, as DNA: TGTGCCAGCCGGCGGGAGCCTAGCACAGATACGCAGTATTTT. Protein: CASRREPSTDTQYF. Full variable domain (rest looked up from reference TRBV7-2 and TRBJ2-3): GAGVSQSPSNKVTEKGKDVELRCDPISGHTALYWYRQSLGQGLEFLIYFQGNSAPDKSGLPSDRFSAERTGGSVSTLTIQRTQQEDSAVYLCASRREPSTDTQYFGPGTRLTVL.

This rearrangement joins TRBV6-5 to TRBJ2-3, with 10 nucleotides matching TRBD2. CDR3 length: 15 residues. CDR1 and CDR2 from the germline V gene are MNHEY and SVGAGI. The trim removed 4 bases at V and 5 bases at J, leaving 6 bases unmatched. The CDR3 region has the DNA TGTGCCAGCAGTTTGAGCGGGGGGGCCTTAGATACGCAGTATTTT. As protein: CASSLSGGALDTQYF.

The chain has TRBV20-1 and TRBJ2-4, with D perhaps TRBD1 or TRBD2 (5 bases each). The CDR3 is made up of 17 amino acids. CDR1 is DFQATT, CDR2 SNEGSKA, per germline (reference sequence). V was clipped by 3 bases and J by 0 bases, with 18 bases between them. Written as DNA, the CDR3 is TGCAGTGCTAGTGACTCCCGGACGGGGCTAGCCAAAAACATTCAGTACTTC. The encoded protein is CSASDSRTGLAKNIQYF.

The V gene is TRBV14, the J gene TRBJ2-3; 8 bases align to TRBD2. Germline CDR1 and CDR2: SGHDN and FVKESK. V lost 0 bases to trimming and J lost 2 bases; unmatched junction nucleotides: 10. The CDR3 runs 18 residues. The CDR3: CASSQDSGLVTITDTQYF. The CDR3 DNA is TGTGCCAGCAGCCAAGACTCGGGACTAGTCACTATCACAGATACGCAGTATTTT.